This T cell receptor beta chain came from a study of blood T cell repertoires in COVID-19. At the level of the study: There were acute and convalescent COVID-19 samples, and they came from the United States, Italy and Spain. T cells, B-cell-depleted T cells, or PBMCs provided the cDNA or gDNA that served as material.

V dropped 10 bases and J dropped 9; count of bases not matched to a gene: 8. There are 13 residues in the CDR3. The germline V gene encodes CDR1 SNHLY and CDR2 FYNNEI. The authors' processing: Estimates of nucleated cell counts were drawn from the amplification of reference gene primers. TCRdb's table, derived via immunoSEQ multiplex PCR, lists solely in-frame clones and lacks some. The D gene and trimming were derived from the DNA, and the V and J assignments and clone size from that table. The sample consists of around 260,000 clones, approximately 90% of them appearing once. Sequenced: peripheral blood. The genes are TRBV2 and TRBJ2-1; 11 positions match TRBD2. This receptor was identified in a man aged 60 to 75 who had recovered from COVID-19. CDR3 in amino acids: CATNSGGAGEQFF. The DNA of the CDR3 is TGTGCCACGAATAGCGGGGGGGCAGGTGAGCAGTTCTTC.